Presented here are 17 T cell receptor beta chains from one specimen sequenced in a study of shared clonotypes between healthy human individuals (TCRdb year 2020). The library was produced with the immunoSEQ multiplex PCR assay. The clones in this table, taken by TCRdb from immuneACCESS, are in-frame only. Not every clone is retained; where verified, under half of the shortfall comes from an unresolved V gene, and the cause of the rest is unknown. The sample records around 2.1 million clones, 85% to 95% of which are singletons. The top ten hold more than 1.5% of the sample. For the CD8 naive samples, CD45RO-negative cells were positively selected for CCR7, yielding a CD45RA+CCR7+ population from which TemRA cells were excluded. Sequenced: naive CD8+ T cells from PBMCs. Taken with the paper, the label for cell subset or site translates to: CD45RA+CCR7+. The origin of the receptors is a man aged 18-30 years in good health. Some clones in this sample may be carry-over from other donors' samples.

The chain recombines TRBV27 with TRBJ2-7; TRBD1 aligns across 8 bases. Germline lookup yields CDR1 MNHEY and CDR2 SMNVEV (reference sequence). This CDR3 contains 16 residues. Trimming took 5 bases from V and 0 from J; bases not matched to a gene: 9. CDR3 sequence reads: CASSPYPDRDSYEQYF. In DNA, the CDR3 is TGTGCCAGCAGTCCCTACCCGGACAGGGACTCCTACGAGCAGTACTTC.

This rearrangement joins TRBV15 to TRBJ2-7; D unclear. V was trimmed by 5 bases and J by 0 bases, leaving 14 bases between them. CDR1 is LNHNV and CDR2 is YYDKDF in the germline V gene (reference sequence). The CDR3 loop spans 15 amino acids. This CDR3 reads CATSPRSMSSYEQYF. CDR3 nucleotide sequence: TGTGCCACCAGCCCCAGGAGTATGAGCTCCTACGAGCAGTACTTC.

This chain connects TRBV9 to TRBJ1-2; 7 nucleotides align to TRBD1. V shed 6 bases and J 2 bases; nucleotides not matched to a gene: 7. The CDR3 loop spans 14 amino acids. Germline-derived CDR1 and CDR2 are SGDLS and YYNGEE. The CDR3 sequence: CASNGGQKNYGYTF. The DNA for the CDR3 is TGTGCCAGCAATGGGGGACAGAAGAACTATGGCTACACCTTC.

This clone was counted a single time. This may come from a read error, since a much larger clone is one base off. This sequence joins TRBV13 and TRBJ2-7; no reliable D call. Between the trimmed V and J ends, which lost 1 base and 3 bases, there was a span of 4 bases. This CDR3 region has 12 residues. Germline-derived CDR1 and CDR2 are PRHDT and FYEKMQ (reference sequence). As DNA, the CDR3 is TGTGCCAGCAGCTTAGTCAGCTACGAGCAGTACTTC. This gives the protein CASSLVSYEQYF. The full variable domain, completed using reference TRBV13 and TRBJ2-7, is AAGVIQSPRHLIKEKRETATLKCYPIPRHDTVYWYQQGPGQDPQFLISFYEKMQSDKGSIPDRFSAQQFSDYHSELNMSSLELGDSALYFCASSLVSYEQYFGPGTRLTVT.

Remarks on this clone: Other DNA sequences in the sample encode the same CDR3. The chain couples TRBV15 to TRBJ1-5, with unresolved D. The V gene's germline CDR1 is LNHNV and CDR2 YYDKDF (reference sequence). Trimming took 0 bases from V and 0 from J, leaving 6 bases between them. This CDR3 has 15 amino acids. The CDR3 protein is CATSRDRGSNQPQHF. CDR3 nucleotides: TGTGCCACCAGCAGAGATCGCGGTAGCAATCAGCCCCAGCATTTT.

This clone was detected only a few times. The chain links TRBV10-2 to TRBJ1-5; D not certain. Germline CDR1 WSHSY, CDR2 SAAADI. There are 14 residues in the CDR3. The V gene lost 4 bases and the J gene lost 0 bases, with 7 bases spanning the gap. The CDR3 nucleotides read TGCGCCAGCAGTGGCAGGAATAGCAATCAGCCCCAGCATTTT. Its protein product is CASSGRNSNQPQHF.

This clone showed up just once. The chain joins TRBV27 to TRBJ2-1; D might be TRBD1 or TRBD2, each matching 5 bases. This CDR3 spans 15 amino acids. The V gene's germline CDR1 is MNHEY and CDR2 SMNVEV (reference sequence). Trimming removed 2 bases at V and 10 bases at J, with 18 bases between. This CDR3 reads CASSLVGGSLDEQFF. The CDR3, as DNA: TGTGCCAGCAGTTTAGTTGGGGGTTCGCTCGACGAGCAGTTCTTC.

This clone has just a few counts. The chain employs TRBV10-3 and TRBJ1-5, with D maybe TRBD1 (5 bases). Between the trimmed V and J ends, which lost 10 bases and 4 bases, there was a span of 20 bases. This CDR3 contains 15 residues. Germline V CDR1 and CDR2: ENHRY, SYGVKD. The CDR3 DNA reads as TGTGCCACCGACTCAGGGTTCGGGGGAAATCAGCCCCAGCATTTT. Its translation is CATDSGFGGNQPQHF.

Points on this clone: This CDR3 is also generated by other DNA sequences in the sample. The rearrangement uses TRBV9 and TRBJ2-2; D not certain. This CDR3 has 11 amino acids. Germline CDR1 reads SGDLS; CDR2 reads YYNGEE. V was cut by 4 bases and J by 8 bases, with 6 bases left in between. CDR3 nucleotide sequence: TGTGCCAGCAGCCTAACAGGGGAGCTGTTTTTT. Translation gives CASSLTGELFF.

V gene TRBV11-2 combines with J gene TRBJ2-3; TRBD2 matches 9 bases. There are 16 residues in the CDR3. V was clipped by 5 bases and J by 5 bases; unmatched bases: 11. The germline gives CDR1 SGHAT, CDR2 FQNNGV. The CDR3 is CASSPRLAAQGDTQYF. DNA for the CDR3: TGTGCCAGCAGCCCCCGACTAGCGGCGCAGGGAGATACGCAGTATTTT.

The chain couples TRBV15 to TRBJ1-5; 7 nucleotides agree with TRBD1. This CDR3 is built from 16 residues. Germline V lookup: CDR1 LNHNV, CDR2 YYDKDF (reference sequence). Trimming cost V 3 bases and J 7 bases; bases outside gene matches: 12. For the CDR3, the DNA is TGTGCCACCAGCAGGGACCGGGACAGACAAGACCAGCCCCAGCATTTT. It encodes CATSRDRDRQDQPQHF.

For this clone: Sequence at one end of the junction differs from germline and may be a read error. Different DNA sequences within this sample yield the same CDR3. The gene calls are TRBV6-5 and TRBJ2-7, with TRBD2 identical over 8 bases. This CDR3 contains 14 residues. The germline CDR1 and CDR2 sequences are MNHEY and SVGAGI. Here the CDR3 reads CASRQEVRGGEQYF. The CDR3 bases are TGCGCCAGCAGACAGGAGGTCCGGGGGGGTGAGCAGTACTTC.

J is TRBJ2-1 and V is TRBV18; 7 nucleotides align to TRBD1. In germline, CDR1 is KGHSH, CDR2 LQKENI. J gave up 4 bases and V 1 base, and 7 bases lay outside the gene matches. The CDR3 consists of 16 residues. The CDR3 DNA reads TGTGCCAGCTCACCACGGGACAGCGGCTCGTACAATGAGCAGTTCTTC. It is translated as CASSPRDSGSYNEQFF. Full variable domain (rest looked up from reference TRBV18 and TRBJ2-1): NAGVMQNPRHLVRRRGQEARLRCSPMKGHSHVYWYRQLPEEGLKFMVYLQKENIIDESGMPKERFSAEFPKEGPSILRIQQVVRGDSAAYFCASSPRDSGSYNEQFFGPGTRLTVL.

This clone came up once. The chain recombines TRBV7-2 with TRBJ2-7; the match to TRBD1 covers 10 bases. The CDR3 is 14 residues long. The germline V gene has CDR1 SGHTA and CDR2 FQGNSA. V lost 5 bases to trimming and J lost 5 bases; unmatched junction nucleotides: 6. The DNA of the CDR3 is TGTGCCAGCAGCCACCGGGACAGGGGCAACGAGCAGTACTTC. Translating gives CASSHRDRGNEQYF.

The chain uses TRBV10-3 and TRBJ1-5; weak D call: TRBD1 (5 bases). Germline CDR1 is ENHRY and CDR2 is SYGVKD. V lost 5 bases and J lost 5, with 10 bases in between. The CDR3 contains 13 residues. The CDR3 is CAISSGGDQPQHF. The CDR3 region has the DNA TGTGCCATCAGTTCCGGAGGGGATCAGCCCCAGCATTTT.

The chain links TRBV5-1 to TRBJ2-1; 8 nucleotides match TRBD2. The CDR3 sequence is 16 residues long. Germline CDR1 and CDR2: SGHRS and YFSETQ. V dropped 0 bases and J dropped 3; count of bases not matched to a gene: 5. CDR3 region: CASSLAIAGGYNEQFF. In DNA, the CDR3 is TGCGCCAGCAGCTTGGCTATCGCGGGAGGCTACAATGAGCAGTTCTTC. The variable domain in full, completed from reference TRBV5-1 and TRBJ2-1, reads KAGVTQTPRYLIKTRGQQVTLSCSPISGHRSVSWYQQTPGQGLQFLFEYFSETQRNKGNFPGRFSGRQFSNSRSEMNVSTLELGDSALYLCASSLAIAGGYNEQFFGPGTRLTVL.

V is TRBV7-3 and J is TRBJ1-2; the D is unclear. CDR1 and CDR2 (germline): SGHTA, FQGTGA. The V end lost 0 bases, the J end lost 7 bases, and 12 bases lay between the germline ends. CDR3 length: 14 residues. The CDR3: CASSLTRRASGYTF. The CDR3 DNA sequence: TGTGCCAGCAGCTTAACGAGAAGGGCGAGTGGCTACACCTTC.